The count of the clone carrying this TCR beta chain is one. Its antigen is still unknown. Healthy donors had no documented immune events, such as infections, while sampled. Sequencing used immunoSEQ multiplex PCR; TCRdb keeps in-frame clones, though not all of them. The table includes under 95,000 clones, approximately 89% detected once. The sample originates from a study of identifying expanded T cells in peripheral blood. Findings of the study overall: Over around two and four weeks, about 16 and 20 clones changed, versus around 1.1 between replicates. Clone count variance between roughly 2-week samples rose with total template count.

Trimming pared 8 bases from V and 10 bases from J, leaving 14 bases between. The germline V gene has CDR1 LNHDA and CDR2 SQIVND (reference sequence). This CDR3 comprises 12 residues. The source material was blood. This sequence originates from a person between 18 and 70 years old in good health. This chain joins TRBV19 and TRBJ2-2, with TRBD1 as a possible D gene (6 bases). The CDR3 DNA follows: TGTGCCAGTTCGACCAGGGGAGCGGAGCTGTTTTTT. Protein sequence: CASSTRGAELFF. The entire variable domain, with the rest obtained from reference TRBV19 and TRBJ2-2, is as follows: DGGITQSPKYLFRKEGQNVTLSCEQNLNHDAMYWYRQDPGQGLRLIYYSQIVNDFQKGDIAEGYSVSREKKESFPLTVTSAQKNPTAFYLCASSTRGAELFFGEGSRLTVL.